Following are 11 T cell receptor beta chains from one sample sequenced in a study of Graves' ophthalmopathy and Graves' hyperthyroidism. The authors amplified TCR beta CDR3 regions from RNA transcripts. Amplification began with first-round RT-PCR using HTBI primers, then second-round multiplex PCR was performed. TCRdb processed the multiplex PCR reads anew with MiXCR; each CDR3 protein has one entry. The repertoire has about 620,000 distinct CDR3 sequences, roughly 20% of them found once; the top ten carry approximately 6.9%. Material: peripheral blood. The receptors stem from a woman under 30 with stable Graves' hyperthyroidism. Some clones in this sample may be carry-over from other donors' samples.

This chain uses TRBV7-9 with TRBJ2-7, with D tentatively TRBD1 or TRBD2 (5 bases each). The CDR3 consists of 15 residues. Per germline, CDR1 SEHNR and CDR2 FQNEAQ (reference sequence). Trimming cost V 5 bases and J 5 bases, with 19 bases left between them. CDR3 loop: CASSPLSGGLNEQYF. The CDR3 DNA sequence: TGTGCCAGCAGCCCCCTGAGTGGGGGATTAAACGAGCAGTACTTC.

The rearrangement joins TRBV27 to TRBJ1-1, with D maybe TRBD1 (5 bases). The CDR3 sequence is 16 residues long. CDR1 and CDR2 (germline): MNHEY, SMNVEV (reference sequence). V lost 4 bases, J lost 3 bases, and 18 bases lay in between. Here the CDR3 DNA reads TGTGCCAGCAGTTACGACCCCGAAGGGGTGGACACTGAAGCTTTCTTT. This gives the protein CASSYDPEGVDTEAFF.

The chain's CDR3 is CASSQDSHPDSTNQPQHF. The CDR3, as DNA: TGTGCCAGCAGCCAAGATTCCCATCCGGACAGCACCAATCAGCCCCAGCATTTT. The chain employs TRBV4-2 and TRBJ1-5, with D possibly being TRBD1 (6 bases). This CDR3 spans 18 amino acids. Trimming left V 0 bases short and J 3 bases short, with 18 bases between. The germline V gene encodes CDR1 LGHNA and CDR2 YNFKEQ.

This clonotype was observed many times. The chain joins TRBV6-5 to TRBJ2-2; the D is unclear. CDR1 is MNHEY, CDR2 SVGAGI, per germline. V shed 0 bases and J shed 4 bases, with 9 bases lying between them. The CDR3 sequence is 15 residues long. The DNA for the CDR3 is TGTGCCAGCAGTTACTCAGGGTTAAGCACCGGGGAGCTGTTTTTT. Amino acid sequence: CASSYSGLSTGELFF.

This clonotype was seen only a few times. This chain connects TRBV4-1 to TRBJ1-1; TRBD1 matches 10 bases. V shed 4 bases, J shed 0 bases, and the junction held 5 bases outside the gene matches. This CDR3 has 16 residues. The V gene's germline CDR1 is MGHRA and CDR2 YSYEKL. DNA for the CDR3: TGCGCCAGCAGCCGGAGGACAGGGGGTTTGAACACTGAAGCTTTCTTT. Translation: CASSRRTGGLNTEAFF.

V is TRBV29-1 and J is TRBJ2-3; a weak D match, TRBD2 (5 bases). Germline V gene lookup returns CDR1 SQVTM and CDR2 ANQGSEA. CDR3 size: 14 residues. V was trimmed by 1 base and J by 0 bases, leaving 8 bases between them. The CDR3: CSVEGRRSTDTQYF. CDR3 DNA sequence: TGCAGCGTTGAAGGGAGGCGGAGCACAGATACGCAGTATTTT.

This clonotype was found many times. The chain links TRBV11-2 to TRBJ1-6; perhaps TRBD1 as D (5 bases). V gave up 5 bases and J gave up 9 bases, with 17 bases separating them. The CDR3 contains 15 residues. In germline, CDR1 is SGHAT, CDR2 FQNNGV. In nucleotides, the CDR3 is TGTGCCAGCAGCCCCTTGGGGCAGAGGAGTTCACCCCTCCACTTT. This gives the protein CASSPLGQRSSPLHF.

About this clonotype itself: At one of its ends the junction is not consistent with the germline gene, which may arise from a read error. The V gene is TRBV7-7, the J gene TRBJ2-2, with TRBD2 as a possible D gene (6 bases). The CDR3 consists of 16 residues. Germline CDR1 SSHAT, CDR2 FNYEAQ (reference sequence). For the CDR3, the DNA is TGTGCTAGCAGCAATTGGAAGGAGGGAGTTACCGGGGAGCTGTTGTTT. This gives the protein CASSNWKEGVTGELLF.

The DNA for the CDR3 is TGCGCCAGCAGCTTGGGCAGGAGTCCACGCTACGAGCAGTACTTC. Its translation: CASSLGRSPRYEQYF. This chain connects TRBV5-1 to TRBJ2-7, with D hard to call. Trimming took 0 bases from V and 3 from J, leaving 13 bases between them. CDR1 is SGHRS and CDR2 is YFSETQ in the germline V gene. The CDR3 is 15 residues long.

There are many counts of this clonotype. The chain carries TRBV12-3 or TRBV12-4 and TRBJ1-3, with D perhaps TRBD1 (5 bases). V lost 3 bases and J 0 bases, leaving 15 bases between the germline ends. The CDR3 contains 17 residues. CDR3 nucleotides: TGTGCCAGCAGTTTTTCGGGGGAGGGATACTCTGGAAACACCATATATTTT. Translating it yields CASSFSGEGYSGNTIYF.

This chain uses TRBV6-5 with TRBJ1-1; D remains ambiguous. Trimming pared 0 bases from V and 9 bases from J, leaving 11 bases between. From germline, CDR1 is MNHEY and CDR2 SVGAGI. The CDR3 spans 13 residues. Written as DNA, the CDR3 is TGTGCCAGCAGTTACTCGTCGGCACGAAAAGCTTTCTTT. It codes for CASSYSSARKAFF.